The 2 T cell receptor beta chains in this list originate from one sample, sequenced in a study of CD8+ T cells in alopecia areata. Extracted from the samples, RNA was reverse transcribed into cDNA to serve as the sequencing template. Measured with immunoSEQ multiplex PCR; TCRdb has only the in-frame clones, and not every one. The table lists 200,000 to 250,000 clones, more than 45% of them singletons, with 1.5% to 2% in the top ten. Indicated treatment: oral pan-JAK inhibitor, 5-10 mg twice daily. This specimen was CD4+ T cells sorted from blood, taken at week 4, from a patient treated with tofacitinib. Every receptor here comes from a human donor with alopecia areata.

The chain uses TRBV5-6 and TRBJ1-1, with 8 bases that match TRBD1. V dropped 3 bases and J dropped 5; count of bases not matched to a gene: 12. The CDR3 spans 16 residues. Germline V gene data show CDR1 as SGHDT and CDR2 as YYEEEE. CDR3 region: CASSYGQGTLLTEAFF. CDR3 bases: TGTGCCAGCAGCTATGGACAGGGCACACTTCTTACTGAAGCTTTCTTT.

This clone was found a few times. Different DNA sequences within this sample yield the same CDR3. The chain couples TRBV27 to TRBJ1-1; unclear D gene. Germline CDR1 is MNHEY and CDR2 is SMNVEV (reference sequence). The CDR3 is 13 residues long. The ends were cut back, 4 bases at V and 0 bases at J, with 6 bases in the middle. The CDR3 region has the DNA TGTGCCAGCAGTTCAAAGATGAACACTGAAGCTTTCTTT. Translation: CASSSKMNTEAFF.